The 30 T cell receptor beta chains presented below share a single source sample, sequenced in a study of OX40 agonist ivuxolimab in advanced cancers. Assay used: immunoSEQ multiplex PCR; TCRdb lists only in-frame clones, some missing. The repertoire holds about 50,000 clones, with roughly four fifths as singletons. Source: CD4+ or CD8+ T cells sorted from blood, taken in a trial of the OX40 agonist ivuxolimab. The receptors were gathered from an adult with an advanced solid tumor such as melanoma, head and neck, liver or kidney cancer.

This clone was observed a handful of times. This sequence joins TRBV25-1 and TRBJ2-1; TRBD1 agrees at 8 bases. This CDR3 is 16 amino acids long. J lost 6 bases, V lost 2 bases, and 9 bases had no gene match. In germline, CDR1 is MGHDK, CDR2 SYGVNS. The CDR3, as DNA: TGTGCCAGCAGTGAAGCGACAGGGGATGGTTTCAATGAGCAGTTCTTC. This translates into CASSEATGDGFNEQFF.

The chain couples TRBV9 to TRBJ2-1; 8 positions match TRBD2. V trimming: 4 bases; J trimming: 1 base; junction bases outside the gene matches: 1. The CDR3 has 14 amino acids. Germline CDR1 SGDLS, CDR2 YYNGEE. The CDR3 loop is CASSKRESYNEQFF. The CDR3 DNA is TGTGCCAGCAGCAAGCGGGAGTCCTACAATGAGCAGTTCTTC.

The chain carries TRBV11-2 and TRBJ2-5; 7 bases are a match to TRBD1. CDR1 SGHAT and CDR2 FQNNGV come from the germline V gene. The trim removed 6 bases at V and 3 bases at J, leaving 4 bases unmatched. The CDR3 totals 13 residues. CDR3 sequence (DNA): TGTGCCAGCAGTTTCACAGGGGAAGAGACCCAGTACTTC. This translates into CASSFTGEETQYF.

The rearrangement joins TRBV9 to TRBJ2-6; D remains ambiguous. The germline V gene encodes CDR1 SGDLS and CDR2 YYNGEE. The CDR3 sequence is 14 residues long. Trimming took 4 bases from V and 2 from J, leaving 7 bases between them. The CDR3: CASSSRPGANVLTF. CDR3 bases: TGTGCCAGCAGCTCTCGACCTGGGGCCAACGTCCTGACTTTC.

The genes are TRBV9 and TRBJ2-3; 7 bases match TRBD2. Germline V lookup: CDR1 SGDLS, CDR2 YYNGEE. The CDR3 sequence is 17 residues long. Trimming took 0 bases from V and 5 from J; bases not matched to a gene: 12. CDR3 residues: CASSVAPGRETGDTQYF. The DNA for the CDR3 is TGTGCCAGCAGCGTAGCCCCTGGGCGGGAGACGGGAGATACGCAGTATTTT.

The rearrangement joins TRBV19 to TRBJ1-2; the match to TRBD1 covers 9 bases. CDR3 length: 13 residues. The V segment lost 1 base and the J segment 6 bases; nucleotides outside the gene matches: 0. CDR1 and CDR2 (germline): LNHDA, SQIVND (reference sequence). The CDR3 DNA reads as TGTGCCAGTAGTATAGGGACAGGGGATGGCTACACCTTC. Protein product: CASSIGTGDGYTF.

A word on this clone: Germline and junction disagree at one end, which may indicate a read error. This chain links TRBV7-2 with TRBJ2-3; possible D gene TRBD2, 5 bases. Germline CDR1 reads SGHTA; CDR2 reads FQGNSA. The CDR3 covers 12 residues. In DNA form, the CDR3 reads TGTGCCAGCAGCTTAGCAGGGTCCCCCGGGGATTTT. Translation: CASSLAGSPGDF.

The rearrangement joins TRBV7-9 to TRBJ2-1; 8 bases line up with TRBD1. Per germline, CDR1 SEHNR and CDR2 FQNEAQ (reference sequence). The junction had 13 bases not matched to a gene; V was cut back by 1 base and J by 8 bases. The CDR3 spans 17 residues. CDR3 bases: TGTGCCAGCAGCTTAGTTTCTATAGCAGGGGGCGTCGATGAGCAGTTCTTC. Its protein is CASSLVSIAGGVDEQFF. Drawing the rest from reference TRBV7-9 and TRBJ2-1, the complete variable domain is DTGVSQNPRHKITKRGQNVTFRCDPISEHNRLYWYRQTLGQGPEFLTYFQNEAQLEKSRLLSDRFSAERPKGSFSTLEIQRTEQGDSAMYLCASSLVSIAGGVDEQFFGPGTRLTVL.

The rearrangement joins TRBV29-1 to TRBJ2-3; tentatively, D is TRBD2 (6 bases). CDR1 and CDR2 from the germline V gene are SQVTM and ANQGSEA. The CDR3 length is 14 residues. Trimming removed 4 bases at V and 2 bases at J, with 13 bases between. CDR3 protein: CSVAELLATDTQYF. Here the CDR3 DNA reads TGCAGCGTTGCGGAACTACTAGCCACAGATACGCAGTATTTT.

The CDR3 region has the DNA TGTGCCAGCAGTCCGCGGGGGGGGTCTGGAAACACCATATATTTT. It is translated as CASSPRGGSGNTIYF. The chain recombines TRBV27 with TRBJ1-3; weak D call: TRBD1 (5 bases). The germline V gene has CDR1 MNHEY and CDR2 SMNVEV (reference sequence). The V end was cut by 5 bases, the J end by 1 base, with 12 bases between. There are 15 residues in the CDR3.

The V call is TRBV19, the J call TRBJ1-1; possible D gene TRBD1, 5 bases. The V end was cut by 7 bases, the J end by 0 bases, with 15 bases between. This CDR3 is 15 amino acids long. Germline V gene data show CDR1 as LNHDA and CDR2 as SQIVND (reference sequence). CDR3 protein: CASISWGSMNTEAFF. In nucleotides, the CDR3 is TGTGCCAGTATTTCGTGGGGCAGCATGAACACTGAAGCTTTCTTT.

The CDR3: CASSVDAGLNTEAFF. CDR3 nucleotide sequence: TGTGCCAGCAGCGTAGACGCAGGGTTGAACACTGAAGCTTTCTTT. V is TRBV9 and J is TRBJ1-1; tentative D call: TRBD1 (5 bases). This CDR3 has 15 residues. Germline-derived CDR1 and CDR2 are SGDLS and YYNGEE. Trimming took 0 bases from V and 0 from J, leaving 9 bases between them.

V is TRBV7-9 and J is TRBJ1-2; 11 positions match TRBD1. The V segment lost 5 bases and the J segment 1 base; nucleotides outside the gene matches: 9. CDR1 is SEHNR and CDR2 is FQNEAQ in the germline V gene (reference sequence). CDR3 length: 17 residues. The CDR3 reads CASSQPLGTGGNYGYTF. DNA of the CDR3: TGTGCCAGCAGCCAACCCCTCGGGACAGGGGGTAACTATGGCTACACCTTC.

The V gene is TRBV19, the J gene TRBJ1-2, with D maybe TRBD1 (6 bases). Per germline, CDR1 LNHDA and CDR2 SQIVND (reference sequence). V shed 6 bases and J shed 5 bases, with 13 bases lying between them. This CDR3 comprises 13 residues. Here the CDR3 reads CASSRGGEYGYTF. The CDR3 DNA sequence: TGTGCCAGTAGCCGGGGGGGCGAATATGGCTACACCTTC.

The chain is built from TRBV28 and TRBJ1-6, with D possibly matching TRBD1 (5 bases). The CDR3 sequence is 14 residues long. Trimming took 8 bases from V and 4 from J, leaving 12 bases between them. Germline CDR1 and CDR2: MDHEN and SYDVKM. CDR3 sequence: CASSTDLYNSPLHF. The CDR3 nucleotides are TGTGCCAGCTCGACAGACCTTTATAATTCACCCCTCCACTTT.

J is TRBJ1-5 and V is TRBV19; D might be TRBD1 (6 bases). The CDR3 is 14 residues long. Germline V gene data show CDR1 as LNHDA and CDR2 as SQIVND (reference sequence). Trimming removed 7 bases from V and 2 bases from J, with 12 bases in between. The CDR3, as DNA: TGTGCCAGTATTGCAGGGGAAGGCAATCAGCCCCAGCATTTT. The encoded protein is CASIAGEGNQPQHF.

The V gene is TRBV19, the J gene TRBJ1-1, with a tentative D call TRBD1 (6 bases). With 4 bases removed from V and 7 bases from J, the gap between germline ends came to 19 bases. The CDR3 totals 15 residues. The germline gives CDR1 LNHDA, CDR2 SQIVND (reference sequence). CDR3 in DNA: TGTGCCAGTAGTACGTACATGTGGGGGCGGAGTGAAGCTTTCTTT. Residues: CASSTYMWGRSEAFF.

The chain couples TRBV29-1 to TRBJ1-2; 7 bases fit TRBD1. Germline V gene data show CDR1 as SQVTM and CDR2 as ANQGSEA. The junction had 11 bases not matched to a gene; V was cut back by 3 bases and J by 7 bases. The CDR3 loop spans 14 amino acids. CDR3 amino acids: CSVEDRPDVSGYTF. CDR3 sequence (DNA): TGCAGCGTTGAGGACAGGCCGGACGTAAGTGGCTACACCTTC.

The genes are TRBV7-9 and TRBJ2-1; 8 bases fit TRBD2. Germline assignment: CDR1 SEHNR and CDR2 FQNEAQ (reference sequence). V shed 1 base, J shed 7 bases, and the junction held 6 bases outside the gene matches. The CDR3 contains 15 residues. The CDR3, as DNA: TGTGCCAGCAGCTTAGAACTAGCGGTGAAGAATGAGCAGTTCTTC. This translates into CASSLELAVKNEQFF. The complete variable domain, with remaining parts taken from reference TRBV7-9 and TRBJ2-1, reads DTGVSQNPRHKITKRGQNVTFRCDPISEHNRLYWYRQTLGQGPEFLTYFQNEAQLEKSRLLSDRFSAERPKGSFSTLEIQRTEQGDSAMYLCASSLELAVKNEQFFGPGTRLTVL.

This chain uses TRBV6-5 with TRBJ2-7; 7 positions match TRBD1. Trimming took 6 bases from V and 12 from J; bases not matched to a gene: 8. The CDR3 is 11 amino acids. Germline V lookup: CDR1 MNHEY, CDR2 SVGAGI. The CDR3 is CASSAGTDRYF. For the CDR3, the DNA is TGTGCCAGCAGCGCCGGGACAGACCGGTACTTC.

This clone was recorded a few times. This chain links TRBV6-6 with TRBJ2-1, with D hard to call. V was shortened by 6 bases and J by 10 bases, with 10 bases between the two germline ends. Germline CDR1 reads MNHNY; CDR2 reads SVGAGI (reference sequence). The CDR3 sequence is 11 residues long. Here the CDR3 reads CASRLLGEQFF. As DNA, the CDR3 is TGTGCCAGCAGATTGCTAGGGGAGCAGTTCTTC.

J is TRBJ2-7 and V is TRBV6-5, with 7 bases that match TRBD1. Germline-derived CDR1 and CDR2 are MNHEY and SVGAGI. Trimming cost V 4 bases and J 3 bases; bases outside gene matches: 9. The CDR3 is 15 residues long. The CDR3, as DNA: TGTGCCAGCAGTTTGACAGGGTTCTTTATCTACGAGCAGTACTTC. Translation gives CASSLTGFFIYEQYF.

This clone was detected once. The chain uses TRBV27 and TRBJ1-1; perhaps TRBD1 as D (5 bases). Between the trimmed V and J ends, which lost 6 bases and 3 bases, there was a span of 14 bases. This CDR3 contains 14 residues. The germline gives CDR1 MNHEY, CDR2 SMNVEV (reference sequence). CDR3: CASRQGGKDTEAFF. The CDR3 bases are TGTGCCAGCAGGCAGGGAGGGAAGGACACTGAAGCTTTCTTT.

This sequence joins TRBV6-6 and TRBJ1-2; D remains unclear. The V gene's germline CDR1 is MNHNY and CDR2 SVGAGI (reference sequence). Trimming shortened V by 7 bases and J by 0 bases, and 15 bases separated the two germline ends. There are 15 residues in the CDR3. The CDR3, as DNA: TGTGCCAGCACCAGAGCGGACTCCTCTAACTATGGCTACACCTTC. Amino acids: CASTRADSSNYGYTF.

This chain joins TRBV18 and TRBJ2-7, with D hard to call. The V end lost 2 bases, the J end lost 0 bases, and 20 bases lay between the germline ends. CDR1 is KGHSH and CDR2 is LQKENI in the germline V gene. This CDR3 is built from 18 residues. CDR3 protein: CASSPEPLRTDSSYEQYF. CDR3 bases: TGTGCCAGCTCACCAGAACCCTTGAGGACGGATAGCTCCTACGAGCAGTACTTC.

The CDR3 DNA follows: TGTGCCAGCAGTGACTCACCAGGGGGCGTAGGAGCTTTCTTT. This gives the protein CASSDSPGGVGAFF. V is TRBV2 and J is TRBJ1-1; 8 bases are shared with TRBD1. Germline assignment: CDR1 SNHLY and CDR2 FYNNEI. The CDR3 is made up of 14 amino acids. J lost 10 bases, V lost 3 bases, and 10 bases had no gene match.

The rearrangement links TRBV27 to TRBJ2-7; 10 nucleotides line up with TRBD1. The CDR3 has 14 residues. From germline, CDR1 is MNHEY and CDR2 SMNVEV (reference sequence). V lost 6 bases, J lost 3 bases, and 5 bases stayed unmatched. The CDR3 protein is CASSRQGANYEQYF. CDR3 coding DNA: TGTGCCAGCAGCCGACAGGGGGCAAACTACGAGCAGTACTTC.

This chain links TRBV5-6 with TRBJ1-5; D is unresolved. Germline V lookup: CDR1 SGHDT, CDR2 YYEEEE. V gave up 0 bases and J gave up 0 bases, with 7 bases separating them. The CDR3 extends over 15 amino acids. CDR3: CASSLGPHSNQPQHF. The CDR3 nucleotides are TGTGCCAGCAGCTTGGGCCCACATAGCAATCAGCCCCAGCATTTT.

V usage is TRBV7-2 and J usage is TRBJ1-5; TRBD1 aligns across 10 bases. Germline V CDR1 and CDR2: SGHTA, FQGNSA. V was pared by 8 bases and J by 2 bases, with 6 bases of the junction left unmatched. The CDR3 consists of 15 residues. The DNA of the CDR3 is TGTGCCAGCTCGACAGGGGGCGCGGGCAATCAGCCCCAGCATTTT. Protein sequence: CASSTGGAGNQPQHF.

This clone was observed a single time. This chain connects TRBV12-1 to TRBJ2-2; no DNA check was done on the table's D call, TRBD2. TRBV12-1 is annotated as a pseudogene. The CDR3 sequence is 19 residues long. CDR3 loop: CASSHPGLAGGPGTGELFF. CDR3 sequence (DNA): TGTGCCAGCAGCCACCCGGGACTAGCGGGAGGGCCTGGCACCGGGGAGCTGTTTTTT.